In this sample, the clone carrying this T cell receptor (beta chain) turned up many times. Its target is not known. The sample belongs to a study of response to subunit inactivated influenza vaccine. TCRdb processed the RT-PCR reads anew with MiXCR; each CDR3 protein has one entry. The data show over 150,000 distinct CDR3 sequences, around an eighth seen once. Overall study results and limits: A suggestion made by the authors is that each seasonal influenza vaccination recruits few new T cells.

The V end was cut by 7 bases, the J end by 2 bases, with 18 bases between. This CDR3 region has 16 residues. Sample: CD8+ T cells sorted from PBMCs, taken roughly 5 days after vaccination. The origin of this receptor is a man aged 45-65 years who received an inactivated influenza vaccine. This sequence joins TRBV12-3 or TRBV12-4 and TRBJ2-1, with D perhaps TRBD1 or TRBD2 (5 bases each). For the CDR3, the DNA is TGTGCCAGCACTCCGATGGGGGTGGTTCCCTACAATGAGCAGTTCTTC. Translated: CASTPMGVVPYNEQFF.